What follows are 14 T cell receptor beta chains derived from one specimen sequenced in a study of chemoradiotherapy in HPV16-positive cancers. The repertoire was sequenced with immunoSEQ multiplex PCR; TCRdb's copy has only in-frame clones and lacks some. The table shows tens of thousands of clones, with roughly 92% occurring only once. Sequencing used blood, obtained from a patient who underwent chemoradiotherapy. All receptors derive from a human donor with HPV-associated anogenital cancer.

The rearrangement links TRBV7-8 to TRBJ2-7; D not resolved. CDR1 is SGHVS, CDR2 FQNEAQ, per germline. Trimming removed 1 base at V and 1 base at J, with 5 bases between. The CDR3 totals 13 residues. Here the CDR3 DNA reads TGTGCCAGCAGCTTAGATACGTCCTACGAGCAGTACTTC. This codes for CASSLDTSYEQYF.

This clone came up a few times. V is TRBV5-1 and J is TRBJ2-3; D gene uncertain. The germline gives CDR1 SGHRS, CDR2 YFSETQ. CDR3 size: 15 residues. Trimming pared 0 bases from V and 3 bases from J, leaving 11 bases between. CDR3 protein: CASSLGAVKTDTQYF. The CDR3 DNA sequence: TGCGCCAGCAGCTTGGGCGCTGTTAAGACAGATACGCAGTATTTT.

The V call is TRBV7-2, the J call TRBJ2-7; 11 bases map to TRBD2. This CDR3 contains 14 residues. The germline V gene encodes CDR1 SGHTA and CDR2 FQGNSA. V was clipped by 5 bases and J by 3 bases; unmatched bases: 3. CDR3 sequence reads: CASSHTSGSYEQYF. CDR3 nucleotides: TGTGCCAGCAGCCATACTAGCGGGAGCTACGAGCAGTACTTC.

This chain links TRBV9 with TRBJ1-2; D is possibly TRBD1 (6 bases). Per germline, CDR1 SGDLS and CDR2 YYNGEE. The CDR3 has 17 residues. Deletions cut 0 bases from V and 7 bases from J, with 22 bases between. The CDR3 here is CASSVEGEGPHRSGYTF. In DNA form, the CDR3 reads TGTGCCAGCAGCGTAGAGGGGGAGGGGCCCCACAGAAGTGGCTACACCTTC.

V usage is TRBV6-5 and J usage is TRBJ1-5, with D hard to call. The CDR3 consists of 15 residues. Trimming cost V 6 bases and J 6 bases, with 18 bases left between them. Germline V lookup: CDR1 MNHEY, CDR2 SVGAGI. This CDR3 is CASRPGPEESQPQHF. CDR3 sequence (DNA): TGTGCCAGCAGACCGGGCCCCGAAGAAAGTCAGCCCCAGCATTTT.

This clone was seen a single time. V usage is TRBV11-3 and J usage is TRBJ2-3, with D possibly TRBD2 on 5 matching bases. Per the germline V gene, CDR1 is SGHNT and CDR2 is YENEEA. V shed 5 bases and J shed 1 base, with 19 bases lying between them. The CDR3 extends over 17 amino acids. The CDR3 DNA reads TGTGCCAGCAGCCCAGGTGGGGAGTACTCTGGCACAGATACGCAGTATTTT. This codes for CASSPGGEYSGTDTQYF.

The genes are TRBV18 and TRBJ1-5; possible D gene TRBD1, 5 bases. Germline V gene data show CDR1 as KGHSH and CDR2 as LQKENI. The CDR3 runs to 14 residues. V gave up 3 bases and J gave up 6 bases, with 12 bases separating them. This CDR3 reads CASSPSGKGQPQHF. The CDR3 DNA reads as TGTGCCAGCTCACCTTCAGGGAAGGGTCAGCCCCAGCATTTT.

The chain employs TRBV28 and TRBJ1-5; maybe TRBD1 (6 bases). The CDR3 covers 15 residues. Germline lookup yields CDR1 MDHEN and CDR2 SYDVKM. Trimming pared 6 bases from V and 6 bases from J, leaving 18 bases between. The CDR3 protein is CASSPGGGGGQPQHF. The CDR3, as DNA: TGTGCCAGCAGCCCCGGAGGGGGAGGCGGTCAGCCCCAGCATTTT.

The rearrangement links TRBV27 to TRBJ1-6; D remains unclear. Germline lookup yields CDR1 MNHEY and CDR2 SMNVEV (reference sequence). CDR3 length: 14 amino acids. V lost 2 bases and J lost 7, with 9 bases in between. CDR3 region: CASSLSGLNSPLHF. DNA for the CDR3: TGTGCCAGCAGTTTAAGTGGTCTCAATTCACCCCTCCACTTT.

Worth noting for this clone: In the same sample, other DNA sequences code for this CDR3. The chain links TRBV29-1 to TRBJ1-1; a possible D gene is TRBD1 (5 bases). The CDR3 extends over 13 amino acids. V gave up 3 bases and J gave up 0 bases, with 8 bases separating them. CDR1 and CDR2 (germline): SQVTM, ANQGSEA. CDR3 nucleotide sequence: TGCAGCGTTGAGGGGCGGATGAACACTGAAGCTTTCTTT. This encodes CSVEGRMNTEAFF.

The genes are TRBV6-5 and TRBJ2-3; D is unresolved. Deletions cut 0 bases from V and 2 bases from J, with 6 bases between. CDR1 and CDR2 (germline): MNHEY, SVGAGI. This CDR3 comprises 14 residues. CDR3 region: CASSYSSNTDTQYF. In DNA form, the CDR3 reads TGTGCCAGCAGTTACTCCTCTAACACAGATACGCAGTATTTT.

V and J are TRBV5-4 and TRBJ1-1; 7 bases agree with TRBD1. With 4 bases clipped from V and 0 bases from J, the junction kept 6 bases outside the gene matches. The length of the CDR3 is 15 residues. The germline V gene encodes CDR1 SGHNT and CDR2 YYREEE (reference sequence). CDR3 nucleotide sequence: TGTGCCAGCAGCAGAAACAGGGGAATGAACACTGAAGCTTTCTTT. Its protein is CASSRNRGMNTEAFF.

The chain has TRBV19 and TRBJ2-3; TRBD2 aligns across 12 bases. With V trimmed by 7 bases and J by 6 bases, 8 bases remained unmatched. The CDR3 contains 15 residues. CDR1 is LNHDA and CDR2 is SQIVND in the germline V gene (reference sequence). CDR3 nucleotide sequence: TGTGCCAGTACTCGGACTAGCGGGGCATCGGATACGCAGTATTTT. Translating gives CASTRTSGASDTQYF.

V is TRBV7-9 and J is TRBJ2-7, with a tentative D call TRBD1 (6 bases). Trimming cost V 5 bases and J 0 bases, with 11 bases left between them. Germline assignment: CDR1 SEHNR and CDR2 FQNEAQ (reference sequence). CDR3 size: 14 residues. CDR3 sequence reads: CASSRDRFSYEQYF. As DNA, the CDR3 is TGTGCCAGCAGCCGAGACAGGTTCTCCTACGAGCAGTACTTC.